The 8 T cell receptor beta chains presented below share a single source sample, sequenced in a study of a mutant IDH1 vaccine in newly diagnosed glioma. TCRdb's copy holds only in-frame clones and misses some; the assay was immunoSEQ multiplex PCR. This sample has approximately 41,000 clones, with roughly 81% found just once. Noted time point: week 23, last vaccination. All doses held 300 ug of mutant IDH1 20-mer peptide, with topical imiquimod. Their antigens are not known. Sequencing was performed on PBMCs, taken from a glioma patient whose treatment included an IDH1 peptide vaccine. The receptors derive from a man in his forties with glioma.

The V and J genes are TRBV19 and TRBJ1-2; the match to TRBD1 covers 9 bases. After removal of 7 bases from V and 8 bases from J, the junction contained 14 bases not matched to a gene. The CDR3 spans 15 residues. Germline V gene sequence: CDR1 LNHDA, CDR2 SQIVND (reference sequence). The CDR3 loop reads CASIPLPGQGRGYTF. The CDR3 region has the DNA TGTGCCAGTATTCCCCTTCCCGGACAGGGGCGAGGCTACACCTTC.

This clone has just one count. V usage is TRBV6-5 and J usage is TRBJ1-4; D gene uncertain. Trimming left V 4 bases short and J 8 bases short, with 11 bases between. CDR3 length: 13 amino acids. Germline V CDR1 and CDR2: MNHEY, SVGAGI. CDR3 nucleotides: TGTGCCAGCAGTTCACGGGGAGGAGAAAAACTGTTTTTT. This encodes CASSSRGGEKLFF.

The gene calls are TRBV5-1 and TRBJ2-1; D is undetermined. The CDR3 covers 12 residues. The germline gives CDR1 SGHRS, CDR2 YFSETQ. Trimming cost V 2 bases and J 9 bases, with 9 bases left between them. The DNA of the CDR3 is TGCGCCAGCAGCTTCGACGGATTTGAGCAGTTCTTC. Its protein is CASSFDGFEQFF.

This clone was counted once. V gene TRBV5-4 combines with J gene TRBJ2-3; D unresolved. The length of the CDR3 is 16 residues. Per the germline V gene, CDR1 is SGHNT and CDR2 is YYREEE (reference sequence). V gave up 0 bases and J gave up 2 bases, with 13 bases separating them. The CDR3 nucleotides are TGTGCCAGCAGCTTGGAAGTTTTCGCCGCCACAGATACGCAGTATTTT. Its translation is CASSLEVFAATDTQYF.

The chain carries TRBV5-6 and TRBJ2-1; 8 nucleotides agree with TRBD2. V gave up 0 bases and J gave up 2 bases; unmatched junction bases: 7. Germline V CDR1 and CDR2: SGHDT, YYEEEE. This CDR3 is built from 17 residues. CDR3 region: CASSLVTLAGPYNEQFF. For the CDR3, the DNA is TGTGCCAGCAGCTTGGTTACATTAGCGGGACCCTACAATGAGCAGTTCTTC.

The gene calls are TRBV28 and TRBJ2-7, with D uncertain. This CDR3 has 14 residues. Trimming removed 4 bases at V and 3 bases at J, with 13 bases between. Per germline, CDR1 MDHEN and CDR2 SYDVKM. The CDR3 region is CASSSLPTYYEQYF. DNA of the CDR3: TGTGCCAGCAGTTCCCTCCCCACTTACTACGAGCAGTACTTC.

With respect to this clone: The same CDR3 can be traced to other DNA sequences in this sample. V and J are TRBV30 and TRBJ2-7; perhaps TRBD2 as D (6 bases). V shed 2 bases and J shed 4 bases, with 21 bases lying between them. This CDR3 has 16 residues. Germline values: CDR1 GTSNPN, CDR2 SVGIG (reference sequence). CDR3 protein: CAWSTPTSGLSYEQYF. For the CDR3, the DNA is TGTGCCTGGAGTACCCCAACGAGCGGGCTGTCTTACGAGCAGTACTTC.

The chain employs TRBV7-9 and TRBJ2-7; 7 bases are a match to TRBD1. J was trimmed by 5 bases and V by 4 bases; bases with no gene match: 8. CDR3 size: 14 residues. The germline V gene encodes CDR1 SEHNR and CDR2 FQNEAQ (reference sequence). The CDR3 region has the DNA TGTGCCAGCAGCTCAACAGGGGTCCCCCACGAGCAGTACTTC. This encodes CASSSTGVPHEQYF. The whole variable domain, filled in from reference TRBV7-9 and TRBJ2-7, reads DTGVSQNPRHKITKRGQNVTFRCDPISEHNRLYWYRQTLGQGPEFLTYFQNEAQLEKSRLLSDRFSAERPKGSFSTLEIQRTEQGDSAMYLCASSSTGVPHEQYFGPGTRLTVT.